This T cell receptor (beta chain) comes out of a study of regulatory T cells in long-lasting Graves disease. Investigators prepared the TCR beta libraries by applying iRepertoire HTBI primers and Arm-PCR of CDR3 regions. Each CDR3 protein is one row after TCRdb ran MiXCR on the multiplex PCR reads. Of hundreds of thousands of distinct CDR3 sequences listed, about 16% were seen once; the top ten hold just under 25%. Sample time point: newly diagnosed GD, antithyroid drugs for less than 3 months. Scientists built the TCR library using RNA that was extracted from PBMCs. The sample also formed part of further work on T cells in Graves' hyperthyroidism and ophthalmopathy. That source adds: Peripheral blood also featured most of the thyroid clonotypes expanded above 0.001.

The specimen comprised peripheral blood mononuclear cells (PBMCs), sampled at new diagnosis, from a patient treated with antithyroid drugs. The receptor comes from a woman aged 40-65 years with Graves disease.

CDR3 in amino acids: CASRWRTGSPTQQYF. For the CDR3, the DNA is TGCGCCAGCAGATGGAGGACGGGCTCTCCTACTCAGCAGTACTTC. This chain uses TRBV5-1 with TRBJ2-7, with D tentatively TRBD2 (5 bases). The V end lost 5 bases, the J end lost 8 bases, and 23 bases lay between the germline ends. The CDR3 is made up of 15 amino acids. Germline CDR1 is SGHRS and CDR2 is YFSETQ.